This TCR beta chain was recovered during a study of OX40 agonist ivuxolimab in advanced cancers. Overall study results and limits: On average, CD8+ T cells showed a greater number of expanded clones than CD4+.

Here immunoSEQ multiplex PCR was the method, and the copy in TCRdb shows in-frame clones only, minus some. The sample carries 35,000 to 50,000 clones, around nine tenths recorded once. A word on this clone: Its cognate antigen is unknown.

The CDR3 is 14 residues long. Germline V gives CDR1 SGHRS, CDR2 YFSETQ. The V gene lost 0 bases and the J gene lost 5 bases, with 12 bases spanning the gap. The chain couples TRBV5-1 to TRBJ2-7; D might be TRBD1 or TRBD2, each matching 6 bases. The clonotype was recovered from an adult with an advanced solid tumor such as melanoma, head and neck, liver or kidney cancer. This specimen consisted of CD4+ or CD8+ T cells sorted from blood, obtained in a trial of the OX40 agonist ivuxolimab. The CDR3 DNA sequence: TGCGCCAGCAGCTTGGTGGAGGGGGTAAACGAGCAGTACTTC. Protein: CASSLVEGVNEQYF.